A single T cell receptor (beta chain) is shown here with its context. The data belong to a study of blood T cell repertoires in COVID-19. Study summary: The United States, Italy and Spain were the sources of the acute and convalescent COVID-19 samples.

In the original analysis: Using reference gene primer amplification, nucleated cell counts were estimated. The repertoire was sequenced with immunoSEQ multiplex PCR; TCRdb's copy has only in-frame clones and lacks some. V and J calls and clone size are as listed in that table; D and trimming were resolved from the DNA. Of 200,000 to 300,000 clones listed, 75% to 85% are singletons. Followed longitudinally, the Seattle patients had been enrolled during active infection. The ends lost 4 bases at V and 7 bases at J; junction bases unmatched: 7. Per germline, CDR1 SGHTA and CDR2 FQGTGA. This CDR3 region has 14 residues.

This receptor was obtained from an elderly woman with COVID-19, enrolled during active disease. This sequence joins TRBV7-3 and TRBJ2-7; 10 bases agree with TRBD1. The material sequenced was peripheral blood. CDR3 residues: CASSSGQGRREQYF. The CDR3 DNA reads as TGTGCCAGCAGCTCGGGACAGGGGAGAAGGGAGCAGTACTTC.